These 10 T cell receptor beta chains originate from one sample sequenced in a study of T-cell reconstitution after alpha-beta-depleted transplantation in children. Unique molecular identifiers were incorporated during preparation of the TCRbeta library. TCRdb itself ran the PCR reads through MiXCR, one entry per CDR3 protein. The sample includes about 91,000 distinct CDR3 sequences, approximately 9.2% of them seen just once. Source: PBMCs from the stem cell graft donor, taken from the stem cell graft. The receptors originated from a human donor who donated a stem cell graft to a child with congenital amegakaryocytic thrombocytopenia.

Points on this clonotype: Germline is not matched at one junction end, which may reflect a read error. This chain uses TRBV5-5 with TRBJ1-1; a possible D gene is TRBD1 (6 bases). Germline lookup yields CDR1 SGHKS and CDR2 YYEKEE (reference sequence). The CDR3 is 13 amino acids. The CDR3 loop reads CASSFQGNSEAFF. As DNA, the CDR3 is TGTGCCAGCAGCTTCCAGGGGAACTCTGAAGCTTTCTTT.

There are many counts of this clonotype. The CDR3 region has the DNA TGCGCCAGCAGCCCCGGGACTAGCGTCACCGGGGAGCTGTTTTTT. This encodes CASSPGTSVTGELFF. The V and J genes are TRBV5-1 and TRBJ2-2; 10 bases fit TRBD2. Germline V lookup: CDR1 SGHRS, CDR2 YFSETQ. Trimming at V came to 4 bases and at J to 4 bases, leaving 4 bases not matched to a gene. This CDR3 has 15 residues. Using reference TRBV5-1 and TRBJ2-2 for the parts outside the CDR3, the full variable domain is KAGVTQTPRYLIKTRGQQVTLSCSPISGHRSVSWYQQTPGQGLQFLFEYFSETQRNKGNFPGRFSGRQFSNSRSEMNVSTLELGDSALYLCASSPGTSVTGELFFGEGSRLTVL.

This clonotype was detected ten times or more. The chain is built from TRBV20-1 and TRBJ2-1; weak D call: TRBD2 (6 bases). Trimming removed 6 bases at V and 6 bases at J, with 15 bases between. Germline V gives CDR1 DFQATT, CDR2 SNEGSKA (reference sequence). The CDR3 covers 13 residues. CDR3 DNA sequence: TGCAGTGCGATAGCGGCTTCGGGCAATGAGCAGTTCTTC. This sequence encodes CSAIAASGNEQFF.

This clonotype was counted many times. V is TRBV6-1 and J is TRBJ1-3; TRBD1 might be the D (6 bases). CDR3 size: 14 residues. The germline V gene encodes CDR1 MNHNS and CDR2 SASEGT. The V and J ends lost 4 bases and 5 bases respectively, with 12 bases between them. The DNA for the CDR3 is TGTGCCAGCAGTGGATATGGACAGCGAAACACCATATATTTT. Translated, it gives CASSGYGQRNTIYF.

This clonotype was counted at least ten times. This CDR3 is CSVEPDRGVNQPQHF. The CDR3 bases are TGCAGCGTTGAGCCCGACAGGGGAGTAAATCAGCCCCAGCATTTT. The chain employs TRBV29-1 and TRBJ1-5, with 8 bases aligning to TRBD1. CDR1 is SQVTM, CDR2 ANQGSEA, per germline. V lost 3 bases, J lost 4 bases, and 8 bases stayed unmatched. The CDR3 is 15 residues long.

This clonotype was detected many times. The V gene is TRBV7-2, the J gene TRBJ2-3; TRBD2 matches at 11 bases. V was clipped by 5 bases and J by 8 bases; unmatched bases: 15. This CDR3 is built from 17 residues. Per germline, CDR1 SGHTA and CDR2 FQGNSA. The CDR3 protein is CASSRGSGRGTTGTQYF. The DNA for the CDR3 is TGTGCCAGCAGCCGGGGTAGCGGGAGGGGAACTACGGGTACGCAGTATTTT.

This clonotype was detected many times. V and J are TRBV20-1 and TRBJ2-1, with 8 bases aligning to TRBD2. V was pared by 2 bases and J by 0 bases, with 6 bases of the junction left unmatched. CDR1 is DFQATT and CDR2 is SNEGSKA in the germline V gene (reference sequence). The CDR3 spans 16 residues. The CDR3 region is CSARSFGRASYNEQFF. CDR3 in DNA: TGCAGTGCTAGAAGTTTCGGGAGGGCCTCCTACAATGAGCAGTTCTTC.

This clonotype appeared many times. The CDR3: CASTLAGEETQYF. Written as DNA, the CDR3 is TGTGCCAGCACTCTAGCGGGGGAAGAGACCCAGTACTTC. The chain carries TRBV28 and TRBJ2-5; 10 bases are a match to TRBD2. Germline-derived CDR1 and CDR2 are MDHEN and SYDVKM. This CDR3 has 13 amino acids. V gave up 7 bases and J gave up 3 bases; unmatched junction bases: 2.

At least ten counts were recorded for this clonotype. J is TRBJ2-3 and V is TRBV27; the match to TRBD1 covers 7 bases. V trimming: 6 bases; J trimming: 6 bases; junction bases outside the gene matches: 12. This CDR3 contains 15 residues. Germline V gene sequence: CDR1 MNHEY, CDR2 SMNVEV (reference sequence). The CDR3 DNA sequence: TGTGCCAGCAGCCTAGGGACAGTCCCCCGGGATACGCAGTATTTT. This gives the protein CASSLGTVPRDTQYF.

Ten or more counts support this clonotype. The chain uses TRBV9 and TRBJ1-4; D is undetermined. The V gene lost 0 bases and the J gene lost 2 bases, with 11 bases spanning the gap. The length of the CDR3 is 16 residues. Germline lookup yields CDR1 SGDLS and CDR2 YYNGEE. The chain's CDR3 is CASSVGAGDTNEKLFF. DNA of the CDR3: TGTGCCAGCAGCGTAGGTGCTGGCGATACTAATGAAAAACTGTTTTTT.